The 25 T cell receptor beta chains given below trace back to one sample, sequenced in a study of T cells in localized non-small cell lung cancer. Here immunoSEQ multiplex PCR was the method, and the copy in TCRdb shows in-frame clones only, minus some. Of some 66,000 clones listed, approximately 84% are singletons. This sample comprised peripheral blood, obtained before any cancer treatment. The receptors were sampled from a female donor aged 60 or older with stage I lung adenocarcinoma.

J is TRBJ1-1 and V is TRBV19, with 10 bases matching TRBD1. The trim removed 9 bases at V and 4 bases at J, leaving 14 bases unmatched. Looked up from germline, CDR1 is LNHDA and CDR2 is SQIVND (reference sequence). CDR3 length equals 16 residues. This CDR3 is CASAGWDRGAGTEAFF. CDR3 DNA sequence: TGTGCCAGCGCGGGGTGGGACAGGGGCGCTGGCACTGAAGCTTTCTTT. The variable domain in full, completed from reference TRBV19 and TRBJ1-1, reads DGGITQSPKYLFRKEGQNVTLSCEQNLNHDAMYWYRQDPGQGLRLIYYSQIVNDFQKGDIAEGYSVSREKKESFPLTVTSAQKNPTAFYLCASAGWDRGAGTEAFFGQGTRLTVV.

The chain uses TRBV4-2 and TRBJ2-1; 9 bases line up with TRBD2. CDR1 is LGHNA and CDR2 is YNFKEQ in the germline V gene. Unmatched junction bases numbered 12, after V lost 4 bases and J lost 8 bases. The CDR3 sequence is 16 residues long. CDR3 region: CASSPRGSGGSDEQFF. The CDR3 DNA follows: TGTGCCAGCAGCCCAAGGGGGAGCGGGGGGAGCGATGAGCAGTTCTTC.

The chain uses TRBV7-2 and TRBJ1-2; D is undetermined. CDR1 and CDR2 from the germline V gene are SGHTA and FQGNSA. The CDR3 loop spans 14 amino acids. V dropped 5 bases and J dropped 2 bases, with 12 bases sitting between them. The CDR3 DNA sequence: TGTGCCAGCAGCCCCGTGCAGTTCAACTATGGCTACACCTTC. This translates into CASSPVQFNYGYTF.

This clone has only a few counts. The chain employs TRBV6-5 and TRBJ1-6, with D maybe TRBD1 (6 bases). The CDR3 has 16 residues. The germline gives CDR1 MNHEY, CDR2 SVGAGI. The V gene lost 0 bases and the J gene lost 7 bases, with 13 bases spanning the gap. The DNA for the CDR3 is TGTGCCAGCAGTTACTCTTGGACAGCCCCAAATTCACCCCTCCACTTT. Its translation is CASSYSWTAPNSPLHF.

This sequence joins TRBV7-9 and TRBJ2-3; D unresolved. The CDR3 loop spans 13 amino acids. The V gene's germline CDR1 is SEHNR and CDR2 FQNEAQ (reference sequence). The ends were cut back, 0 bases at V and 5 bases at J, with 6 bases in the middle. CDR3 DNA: TGTGCCAGCAGCTTAGCGGTGGAAGATACGCAGTATTTT. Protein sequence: CASSLAVEDTQYF.

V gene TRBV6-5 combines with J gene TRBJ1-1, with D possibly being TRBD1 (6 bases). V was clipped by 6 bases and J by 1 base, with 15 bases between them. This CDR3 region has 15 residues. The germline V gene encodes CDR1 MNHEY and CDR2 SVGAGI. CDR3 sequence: CASSRDPGQNTEAFF. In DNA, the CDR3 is TGTGCCAGCAGCCGCGATCCGGGACAGAACACTGAAGCTTTCTTT.

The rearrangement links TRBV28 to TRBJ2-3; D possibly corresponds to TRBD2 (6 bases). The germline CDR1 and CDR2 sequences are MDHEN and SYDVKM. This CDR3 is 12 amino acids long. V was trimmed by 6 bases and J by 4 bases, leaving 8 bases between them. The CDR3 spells CASSGSADTQYF. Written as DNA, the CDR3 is TGTGCCAGCAGCGGGAGCGCAGATACGCAGTATTTT.

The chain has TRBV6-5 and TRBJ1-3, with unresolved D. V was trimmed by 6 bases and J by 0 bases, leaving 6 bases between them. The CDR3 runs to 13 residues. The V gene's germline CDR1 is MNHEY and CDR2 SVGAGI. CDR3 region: CASSRSSGNTIYF. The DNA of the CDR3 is TGTGCCAGCAGCAGAAGCTCTGGAAACACCATATATTTT.

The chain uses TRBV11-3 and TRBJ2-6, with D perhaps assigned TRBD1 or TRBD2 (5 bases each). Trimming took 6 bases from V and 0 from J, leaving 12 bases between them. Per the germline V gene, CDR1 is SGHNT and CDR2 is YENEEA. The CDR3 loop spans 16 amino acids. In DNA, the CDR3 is TGTGCCAGCAGTCCGGGACGCCGCTCTGGGGCCAACGTCCTGACTTTC. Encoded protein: CASSPGRRSGANVLTF. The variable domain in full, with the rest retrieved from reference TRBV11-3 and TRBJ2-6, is EAGVVQSPRYKIIEKKQPVAFWCNPISGHNTLYWYLQNLGQGPELLIRYENEEAVDDSQLPKDRFSAERLKGVDSTLKIQPAELGDSAVYLCASSPGRRSGANVLTFGAGSRLTVL.

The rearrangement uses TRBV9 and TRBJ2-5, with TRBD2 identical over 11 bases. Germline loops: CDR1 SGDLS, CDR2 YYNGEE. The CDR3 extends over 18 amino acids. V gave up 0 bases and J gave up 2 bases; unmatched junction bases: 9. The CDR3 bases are TGTGCCAGCAGCGTAGGTAGCGGGGGGGCCTCCGGTCAAGAGACCCAGTACTTC. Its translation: CASSVGSGGASGQETQYF.

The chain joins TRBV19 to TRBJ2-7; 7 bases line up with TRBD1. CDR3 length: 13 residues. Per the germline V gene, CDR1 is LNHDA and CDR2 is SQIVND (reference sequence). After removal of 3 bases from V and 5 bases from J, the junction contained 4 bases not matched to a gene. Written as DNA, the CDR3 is TGTGCCAGTAGTATTTGGGACAGAGACGAGCAGTACTTC. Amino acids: CASSIWDRDEQYF. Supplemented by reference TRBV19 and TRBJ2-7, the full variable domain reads DGGITQSPKYLFRKEGQNVTLSCEQNLNHDAMYWYRQDPGQGLRLIYYSQIVNDFQKGDIAEGYSVSREKKESFPLTVTSAQKNPTAFYLCASSIWDRDEQYFGPGTRLTVT.

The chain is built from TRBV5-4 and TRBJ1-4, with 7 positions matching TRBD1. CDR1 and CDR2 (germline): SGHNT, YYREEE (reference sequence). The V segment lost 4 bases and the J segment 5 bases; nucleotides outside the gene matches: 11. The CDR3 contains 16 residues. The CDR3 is CASSPLPGTVNEKLFF. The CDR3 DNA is TGTGCCAGCAGCCCCCTCCCCGGGACAGTAAATGAAAAACTGTTTTTT.

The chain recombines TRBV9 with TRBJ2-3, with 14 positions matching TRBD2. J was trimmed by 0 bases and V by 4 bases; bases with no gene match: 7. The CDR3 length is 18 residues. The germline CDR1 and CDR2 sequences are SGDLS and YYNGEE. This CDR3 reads CASSPRLAGGPSTDTQYF. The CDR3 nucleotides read TGTGCCAGCAGCCCGCGACTAGCGGGGGGGCCAAGCACAGATACGCAGTATTTT.

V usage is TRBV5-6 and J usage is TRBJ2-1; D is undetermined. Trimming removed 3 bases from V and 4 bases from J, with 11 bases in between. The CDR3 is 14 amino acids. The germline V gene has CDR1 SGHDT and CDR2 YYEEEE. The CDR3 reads CASSSLAAYNEQFF. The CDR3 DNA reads TGTGCCAGCAGCTCCCTGGCAGCTTACAATGAGCAGTTCTTC.

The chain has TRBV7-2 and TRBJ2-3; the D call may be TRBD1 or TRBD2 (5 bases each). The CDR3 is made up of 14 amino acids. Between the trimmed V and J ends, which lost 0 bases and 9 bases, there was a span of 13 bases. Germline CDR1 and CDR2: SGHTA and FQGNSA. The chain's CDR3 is CASSLAGRDGTQYF. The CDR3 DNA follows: TGTGCCAGCAGCTTAGCGGGCCGGGACGGAACGCAGTATTTT.

CDR3 sequence (DNA): TGCGCCAGCAGTCCCGACATTCGAGGGGCTGGAAACACCATATATTTT. It encodes CASSPDIRGAGNTIYF. This sequence joins TRBV10-1 and TRBJ1-3, with D perhaps TRBD1 (5 bases). The CDR3 has 16 amino acids. Germline-derived CDR1 and CDR2 are WNHNN and SYGVQD (reference sequence). Trimming took 5 bases from V and 2 from J, leaving 16 bases between them.

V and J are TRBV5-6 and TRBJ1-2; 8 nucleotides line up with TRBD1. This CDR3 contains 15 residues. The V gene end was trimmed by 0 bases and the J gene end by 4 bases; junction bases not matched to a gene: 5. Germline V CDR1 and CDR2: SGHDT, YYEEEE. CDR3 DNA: TGTGCCAGCAGCTTGGCCGGCAGGGGGCTCTATGGCTACACCTTC. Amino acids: CASSLAGRGLYGYTF. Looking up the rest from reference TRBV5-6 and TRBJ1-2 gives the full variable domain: DAGVTQSPTHLIKTRGQQVTLRCSPKSGHDTVSWYQQALGQGPQFIFQYYEEEERQRGNFPDRFSGHQFPNYSSELNVNALLLGDSALYLCASSLAGRGLYGYTFGSGTRLTVV.

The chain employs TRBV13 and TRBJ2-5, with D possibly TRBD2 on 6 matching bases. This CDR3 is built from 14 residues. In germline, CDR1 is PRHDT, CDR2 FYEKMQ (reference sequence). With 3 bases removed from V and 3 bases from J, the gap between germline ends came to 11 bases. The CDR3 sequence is CASSFGTHEETQYF. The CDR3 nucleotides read TGTGCCAGCAGCTTCGGGACTCACGAAGAGACCCAGTACTTC.

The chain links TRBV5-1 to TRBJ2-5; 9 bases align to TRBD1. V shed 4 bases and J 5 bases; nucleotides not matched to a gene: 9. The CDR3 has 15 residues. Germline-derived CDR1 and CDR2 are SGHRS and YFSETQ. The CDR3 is CASSQGTGMAETQYF. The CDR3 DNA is TGCGCCAGCAGCCAGGGGACAGGGATGGCGGAGACCCAGTACTTC.

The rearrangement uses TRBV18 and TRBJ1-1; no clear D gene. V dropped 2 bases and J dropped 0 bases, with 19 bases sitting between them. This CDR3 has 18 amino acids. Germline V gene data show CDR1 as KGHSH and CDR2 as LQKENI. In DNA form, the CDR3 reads TGTGCCAGCTCACCAAGGGCCGAATCCCTGATATTGAACACTGAAGCTTTCTTT. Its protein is CASSPRAESLILNTEAFF.

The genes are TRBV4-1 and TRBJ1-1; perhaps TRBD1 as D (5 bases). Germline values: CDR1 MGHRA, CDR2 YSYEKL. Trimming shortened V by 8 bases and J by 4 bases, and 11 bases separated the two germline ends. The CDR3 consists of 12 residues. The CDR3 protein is CASLGGGTEAFF. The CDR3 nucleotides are TGCGCCAGCTTGGGGGGGGGCACTGAAGCTTTCTTT.

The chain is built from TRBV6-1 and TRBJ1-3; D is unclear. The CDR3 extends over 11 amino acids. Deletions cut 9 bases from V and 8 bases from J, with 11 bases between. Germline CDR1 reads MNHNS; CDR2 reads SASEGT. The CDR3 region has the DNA TGTGCCAGTTTGTGGGGAGACACCATATATTTT. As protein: CASLWGDTIYF.

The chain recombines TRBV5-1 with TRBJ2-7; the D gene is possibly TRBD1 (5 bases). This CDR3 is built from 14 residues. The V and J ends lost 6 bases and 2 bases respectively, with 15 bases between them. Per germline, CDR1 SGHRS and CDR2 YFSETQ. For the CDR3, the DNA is TGCGCCAGCAAGGCAGGGATGGGGCCCTACGAGCAGTACTTC. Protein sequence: CASKAGMGPYEQYF.

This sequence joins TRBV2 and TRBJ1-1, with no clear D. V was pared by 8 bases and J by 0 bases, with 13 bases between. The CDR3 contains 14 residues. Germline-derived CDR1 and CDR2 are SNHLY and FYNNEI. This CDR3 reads CASGSLLMNTEAFF. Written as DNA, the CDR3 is TGTGCCAGCGGGAGCCTCCTCATGAACACTGAAGCTTTCTTT.

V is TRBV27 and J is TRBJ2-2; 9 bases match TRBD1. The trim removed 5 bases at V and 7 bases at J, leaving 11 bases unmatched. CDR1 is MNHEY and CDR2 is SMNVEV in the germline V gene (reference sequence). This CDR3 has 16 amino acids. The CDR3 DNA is TGTGCCAGCAGTGGAACAGGGGGCTGGAGGATCGGGGAGCTGTTTTTT. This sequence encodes CASSGTGGWRIGELFF.